The text below deals with one T cell receptor beta chain. These data belong to a study of human T cells and chemical hapten exposure. Trimming removed 2 bases from V and 0 bases from J, with 8 bases in between. Germline loops: CDR1 GTSNPN, CDR2 SVGIG (reference sequence). The length of the CDR3 is 13 residues. Sequencing started from total RNA isolated from unfractionated whole blood. Separate cDNA molecules received unique molecular identifiers, which the library attached to them. Using its own MiXCR run on the reads, TCRdb lists one record per CDR3 protein. This table holds around 120,000 distinct CDR3 sequences, over 7.5% found once.

Sequenced sample: whole blood. The clonotype was recovered from a human donor in good health. Some clones in this sample may be carry-over from other donors' samples. This sequence joins TRBV30 and TRBJ2-7; D call uncertain. The CDR3 loop reads CAWSPGNSYEQYF. DNA for the CDR3: TGTGCCTGGAGTCCAGGAAACTCCTACGAGCAGTACTTC.